The 14 T cell receptor beta chains reported below all come from one sample, sequenced in a study of blood T cells in healthy people across ages (dated by TCRdb to the mid-2010s). The library relied on 5' RACE. TCRdb lists the instrument as Illumina HiSeq 2500. A second PCR of roughly 6 to 12 cycles was performed with a sample-barcoded 5' primer and a J-beta primer mix. The raw public reads went through TCRdb reprocessing: fastp at Q25, MiXCR clone calling, in-frame beta chains kept. Entries that share a CDR3 protein sequence are merged under the most common genes and DNA. Within this sample are around 1,100,000 distinct CDR3 sequences, with approximately 38% of them counted one time only. Of the sample, under 15% is held by the ten largest clones. The sample was blood. The source is a young man in good health.

This clonotype has only a few counts. This chain joins TRBV24-1 and TRBJ2-1; D ambiguous. The CDR3 has 14 amino acids. V was pared by 3 bases and J by 7 bases, with 12 bases between. Per germline, CDR1 KGHDR and CDR2 SFDVKD. The CDR3 sequence: CATSDIPRENEQFF. The DNA for the CDR3 is TGTGCCACCAGTGATATCCCCCGTGAAAATGAGCAGTTCTTC.

This clonotype was picked up many times. The chain is built from TRBV12-3 or TRBV12-4 and TRBJ2-7; D unresolved. Trimming took 3 bases from V and 3 from J, leaving 6 bases between them. This CDR3 comprises 12 residues. This chain's CDR3 is CASSFAFYEQYF. CDR3 coding DNA: TGTGCCAGCAGTTTTGCCTTCTACGAGCAGTACTTC.

This clonotype occurred a few times. The DNA of the CDR3 is TGTGCCAGCACCCGACAGGGCTTCTACTATGGCTACACCTTC. Translation gives CASTRQGFYYGYTF. The chain couples TRBV27 to TRBJ1-2; 7 bases fit TRBD1. Trimming cost V 7 bases and J 3 bases; bases outside gene matches: 8. Germline V gene sequence: CDR1 MNHEY, CDR2 SMNVEV (reference sequence). There are 14 residues in the CDR3.

The chain employs TRBV20-1 and TRBJ1-5; weak D call: TRBD1 (6 bases). The CDR3 has 13 amino acids. The germline V and J ends were trimmed by 7 bases and 3 bases, with 13 bases remaining between them. CDR1 is DFQATT, CDR2 SNEGSKA, per germline (reference sequence). CDR3 DNA: TGCAGTGTGGGGGGCAGGATCAATCAGCCCCAGCATTTT. This gives the protein CSVGGRINQPQHF.

The chain carries TRBV7-2 and TRBJ1-1, with D tentatively TRBD1 (6 bases). Germline-derived CDR1 and CDR2 are SGHTA and FQGNSA. The CDR3 length is 15 residues. Between the trimmed V and J ends, which lost 2 bases and 8 bases, there was a span of 18 bases. The CDR3 sequence is CASSLSTRDTLEAFF. The CDR3 nucleotides read TGTGCCAGCAGCTTATCTACCCGGGACACCCTAGAAGCTTTCTTT.

V usage is TRBV5-6 and J usage is TRBJ1-4; D gene uncertain. The germline gives CDR1 SGHDT, CDR2 YYEEEE. V lost 0 bases and J lost 3, with 3 bases in between. This CDR3 spans 13 amino acids. The CDR3 is CASSLDPNEKLFF. The CDR3 DNA follows: TGTGCCAGCAGCTTGGATCCTAATGAAAAACTGTTTTTT.

This clonotype appeared a few times. This rearrangement joins TRBV27 to TRBJ1-1; D may be TRBD1 (5 bases). CDR1 is MNHEY, CDR2 SMNVEV, per germline (reference sequence). The CDR3 has 16 residues. Trimming removed 3 bases at V and 1 base at J, with 15 bases between. CDR3 sequence (DNA): TGTGCCAGCAGTTTGACCCCTTTGACAGCGAACACTGAAGCTTTCTTT. Amino acid sequence: CASSLTPLTANTEAFF.

This clonotype was seen only a few times. The chain uses TRBV14 and TRBJ2-2, with 9 positions matching TRBD1. J lost 5 bases, V lost 4 bases, and 8 bases had no gene match. CDR3 length: 16 amino acids. Germline lookup yields CDR1 SGHDN and CDR2 FVKESK. In DNA form, the CDR3 reads TGTGCCAGCAGCCCCGGGACAGGGCAATTAACCGGGGAGCTGTTTTTT. This encodes CASSPGTGQLTGELFF. Supplemented by reference TRBV14 and TRBJ2-2, the full variable domain reads EAGVTQFPSHSVIEKGQTVTLRCDPISGHDNLYWYRRVMGKEIKFLLHFVKESKQDESGMPNNRFLAERTGGTYSTLKVQPAELEDSGVYFCASSPGTGQLTGELFFGEGSRLTVL.

The DNA of the CDR3 is TGTGCCAGCAGTTTCGGACCTGAAGGAGAGACCCAGTACTTC. Translation gives CASSFGPEGETQYF. The genes are TRBV12-3 or TRBV12-4 and TRBJ2-5; D remains ambiguous. The CDR3 is 14 amino acids. V lost 3 bases and J lost 4, with 12 bases in between.

CDR3 bases: TGTGCCAGCAGTTCAGGGGTCGGCGGGGAGCTGTTTTTT. It yields the protein CASSSGVGGELFF. This sequence joins TRBV28 and TRBJ2-2, with D tentatively TRBD1 (6 bases). The CDR3 loop spans 13 amino acids. The germline gives CDR1 MDHEN, CDR2 SYDVKM. Trimming removed 4 bases at V and 7 bases at J, with 10 bases between.

Only a few counts were recorded for this clonotype. The chain uses TRBV7-2 and TRBJ2-2, with 12 bases matching TRBD2. V lost 7 bases, J lost 7 bases, and 7 bases stayed unmatched. The V gene's germline CDR1 is SGHTA and CDR2 FQGNSA. The CDR3 is made up of 15 amino acids. CDR3 amino acids: CASTRLAGEGGELFF. The CDR3 bases are TGTGCCAGCACCCGACTAGCGGGGGAGGGCGGGGAGCTGTTTTTT.

This rearrangement joins TRBV2 to TRBJ1-1, with a tentative D call TRBD1 (6 bases). CDR3 length: 16 amino acids. Per the germline V gene, CDR1 is SNHLY and CDR2 is FYNNEI. Trimming left V 5 bases short and J 0 bases short, with 16 bases between. The CDR3 DNA reads TGTGCCAGCAGTTCCCGGACAGACCGAGTGAACACTGAAGCTTTCTTT. The encoded protein is CASSSRTDRVNTEAFF.

The V and J genes are TRBV5-1 and TRBJ2-3; D might be TRBD2 (5 bases). The CDR3 runs 11 residues. Looked up from germline, CDR1 is SGHRS and CDR2 is YFSETQ. Between the trimmed V and J ends, which lost 5 bases and 6 bases, there was a span of 7 bases. This CDR3 reads CASRIADTQYF. CDR3 nucleotides: TGCGCCAGCAGGATAGCGGATACGCAGTATTTT.

CDR3 DNA sequence: TGTGCCAGCAGCGTAGAAAAGGGACCTGGAAACACCATATATTTT. This codes for CASSVEKGPGNTIYF. The chain is built from TRBV9 and TRBJ1-3; D is perhaps TRBD1 (5 bases). Germline values: CDR1 SGDLS, CDR2 YYNGEE. The V end was cut by 0 bases, the J end by 2 bases, with 9 bases between. CDR3 length: 15 amino acids.